This T cell receptor (beta chain) was found in a study of human T cells and chemical hapten exposure. Study-wide context: Small volume differences among pooled libraries mainly caused per-sample TCR yield variation.

Trimming cost V 6 bases and J 4 bases, with 19 bases left between them. This CDR3 has 15 amino acids. Germline values: CDR1 MNHEY, CDR2 SVGAGI. Study-level results: Alopecia affecting every donor means their immune response may not match healthy people's.

Time point of the sample: pre-sensitization, week 0. Noted treatment: therapeutic diphenylcyclopropenone sensitization with weekly scalp DPC. This clonotype was counted at least ten times. Its cognate antigen is unknown. TCRdb used MiXCR to reprocess the RACE reads, holding one entry per CDR3 protein. The sample consists of 300,000 to 450,000 distinct CDR3 sequences, more than 4.5% of them appearing once. Sequencing was performed on whole blood, taken in connection with sensitization to the hapten diphenylcyclopropenone (DPC). This chain joins TRBV6-5 and TRBJ2-7; D gene uncertain. The sequence was collected from a woman aged 50 to 60 with alopecia areata. Some clones in this sample may be carry-over from other donors' samples. CDR3 DNA: TGTGCCAGCAGGGGGATTGTAAGGGCCGGTTACGAGCAGTACTTC. This translates into CASRGIVRAGYEQYF.